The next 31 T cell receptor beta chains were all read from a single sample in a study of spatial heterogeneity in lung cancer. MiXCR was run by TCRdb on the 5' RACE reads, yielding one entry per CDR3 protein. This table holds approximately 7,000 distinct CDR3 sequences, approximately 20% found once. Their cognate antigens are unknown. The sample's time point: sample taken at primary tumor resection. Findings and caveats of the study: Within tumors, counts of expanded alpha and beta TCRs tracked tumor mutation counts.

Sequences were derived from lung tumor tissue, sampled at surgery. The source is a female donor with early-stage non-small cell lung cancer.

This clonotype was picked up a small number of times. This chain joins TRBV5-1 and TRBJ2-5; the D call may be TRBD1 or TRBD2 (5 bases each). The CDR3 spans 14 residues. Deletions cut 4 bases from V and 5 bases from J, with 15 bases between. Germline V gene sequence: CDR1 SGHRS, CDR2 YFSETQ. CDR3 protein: CASSPGQAGETQYF. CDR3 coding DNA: TGCGCCAGCAGCCCGGGGCAGGCTGGGGAGACCCAGTACTTC.

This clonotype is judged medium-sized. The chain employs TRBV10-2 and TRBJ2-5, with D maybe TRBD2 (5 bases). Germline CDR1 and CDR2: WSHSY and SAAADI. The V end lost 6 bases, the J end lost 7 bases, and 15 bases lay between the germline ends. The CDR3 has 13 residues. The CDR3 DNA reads TGCGCCAGCAGCCCCAGAGGTCGGGGGACCCAGTACTTC. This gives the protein CASSPRGRGTQYF.

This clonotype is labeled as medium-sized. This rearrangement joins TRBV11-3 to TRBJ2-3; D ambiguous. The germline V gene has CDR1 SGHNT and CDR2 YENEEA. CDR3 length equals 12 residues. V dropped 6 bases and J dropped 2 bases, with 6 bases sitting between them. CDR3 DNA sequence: TGTGCCAGCAGAAGGGCCACAGATACGCAGTATTTT. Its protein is CASRRATDTQYF.

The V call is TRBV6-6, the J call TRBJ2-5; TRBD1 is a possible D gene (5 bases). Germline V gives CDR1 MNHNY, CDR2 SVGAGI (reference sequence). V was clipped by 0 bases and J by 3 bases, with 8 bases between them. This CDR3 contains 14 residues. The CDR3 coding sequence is TGTGCCAGCAGTTACTCGGACACTAAAGAGACCCAGTACTTC. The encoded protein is CASSYSDTKETQYF.

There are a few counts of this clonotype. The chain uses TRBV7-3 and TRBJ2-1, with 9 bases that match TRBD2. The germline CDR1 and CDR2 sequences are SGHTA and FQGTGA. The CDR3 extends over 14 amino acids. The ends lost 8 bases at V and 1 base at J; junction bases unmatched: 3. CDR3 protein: CASSGLASYNEQFF. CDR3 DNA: TGTGCCAGCTCGGGACTAGCTTCCTACAATGAGCAGTTCTTC.

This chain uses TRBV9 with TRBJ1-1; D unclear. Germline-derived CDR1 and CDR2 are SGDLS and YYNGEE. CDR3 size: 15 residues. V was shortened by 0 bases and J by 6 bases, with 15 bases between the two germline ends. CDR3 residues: CASSVAGRFNAEAFF. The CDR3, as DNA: TGTGCCAGCAGCGTAGCAGGCAGGTTCAACGCTGAAGCTTTCTTT.

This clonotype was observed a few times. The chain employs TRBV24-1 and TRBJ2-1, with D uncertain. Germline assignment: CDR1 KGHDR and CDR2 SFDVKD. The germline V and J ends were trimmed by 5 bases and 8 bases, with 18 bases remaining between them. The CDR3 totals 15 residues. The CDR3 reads CATSGGTTLWDEQFF. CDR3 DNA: TGTGCCACCAGTGGGGGAACCACGCTTTGGGATGAGCAGTTCTTC.

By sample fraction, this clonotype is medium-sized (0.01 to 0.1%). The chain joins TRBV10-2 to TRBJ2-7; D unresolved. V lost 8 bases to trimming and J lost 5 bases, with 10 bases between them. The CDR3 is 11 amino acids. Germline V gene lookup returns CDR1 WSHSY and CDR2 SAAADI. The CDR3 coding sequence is TGCGCCAGCGGGATCTTCCACGAGCAGTACTTC. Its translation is CASGIFHEQYF.

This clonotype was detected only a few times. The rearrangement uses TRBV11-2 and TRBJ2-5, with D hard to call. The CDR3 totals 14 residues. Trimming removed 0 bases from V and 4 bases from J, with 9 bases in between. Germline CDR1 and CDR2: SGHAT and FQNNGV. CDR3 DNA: TGTGCCAGCAGCTTAGAAGCACAAAGAGAGACCCAGTACTTC. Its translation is CASSLEAQRETQYF.

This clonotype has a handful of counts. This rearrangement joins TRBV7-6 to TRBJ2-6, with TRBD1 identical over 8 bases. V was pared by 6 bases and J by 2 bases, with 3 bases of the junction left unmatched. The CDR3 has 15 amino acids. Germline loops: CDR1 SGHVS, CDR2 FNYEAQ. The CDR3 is CASSSQGAGANVLTF. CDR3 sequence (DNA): TGTGCCAGCAGTTCACAGGGGGCTGGGGCCAACGTCCTGACTTTC. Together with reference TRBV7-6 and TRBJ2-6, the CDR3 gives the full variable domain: GAGVSQSPRYKVTKRGQDVALRCDPISGHVSLYWYRQALGQGPEFLTYFNYEAQQDKSGLPNDRFSAERPEGSISTLTIQRTEQRDSAMYRCASSSQGAGANVLTFGAGSRLTVL.

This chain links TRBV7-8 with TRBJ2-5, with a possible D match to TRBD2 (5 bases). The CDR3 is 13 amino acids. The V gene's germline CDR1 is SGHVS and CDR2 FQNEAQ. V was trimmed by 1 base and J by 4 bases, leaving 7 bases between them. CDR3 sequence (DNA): TGTGCCAGCAGCTTAGTTGGAGGAGAGACCCAGTACTTC. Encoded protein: CASSLVGGETQYF.

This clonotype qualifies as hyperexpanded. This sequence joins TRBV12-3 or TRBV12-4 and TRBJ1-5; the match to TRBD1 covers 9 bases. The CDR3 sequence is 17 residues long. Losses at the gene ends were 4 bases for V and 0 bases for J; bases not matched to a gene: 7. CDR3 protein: CASSSPGQGYSNQPQHF. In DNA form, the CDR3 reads TGTGCCAGCAGTTCCCCGGGACAGGGATATAGCAATCAGCCCCAGCATTTT.

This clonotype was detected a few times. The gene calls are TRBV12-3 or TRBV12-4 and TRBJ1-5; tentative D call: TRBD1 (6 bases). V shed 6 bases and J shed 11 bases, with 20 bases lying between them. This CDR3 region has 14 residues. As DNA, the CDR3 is TGTGCCAGCAGCAACCGGGACACTGGATCAGCCCAGCATTTT. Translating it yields CASSNRDTGSAQHF.

Here the CDR3 reads CSARDGRTGNEKLFF. The CDR3 coding sequence is TGCAGTGCTAGAGATGGTCGGACAGGGAATGAAAAACTGTTTTTT. This rearrangement joins TRBV20-1 to TRBJ1-4, with TRBD1 matching 8 bases. This CDR3 is 15 amino acids long. CDR1 is DFQATT and CDR2 is SNEGSKA in the germline V gene (reference sequence). Trimming took 0 bases from V and 5 from J; bases not matched to a gene: 5.

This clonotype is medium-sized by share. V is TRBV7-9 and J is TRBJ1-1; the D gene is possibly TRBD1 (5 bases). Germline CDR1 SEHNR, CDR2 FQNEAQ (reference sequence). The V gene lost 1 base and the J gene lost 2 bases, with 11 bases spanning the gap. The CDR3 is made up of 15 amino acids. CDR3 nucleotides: TGTGCCAGCAGCTTAGATCTGGGGCTTAACACTGAAGCTTTCTTT. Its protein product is CASSLDLGLNTEAFF.

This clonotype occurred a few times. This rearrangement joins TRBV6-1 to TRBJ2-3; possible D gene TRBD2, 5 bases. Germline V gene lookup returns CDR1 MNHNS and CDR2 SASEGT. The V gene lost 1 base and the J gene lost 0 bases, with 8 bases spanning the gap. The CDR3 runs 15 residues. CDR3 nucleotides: TGTGCCAGCAGTGAAGATCGGGGAAGCACAGATACGCAGTATTTT. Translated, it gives CASSEDRGSTDTQYF.

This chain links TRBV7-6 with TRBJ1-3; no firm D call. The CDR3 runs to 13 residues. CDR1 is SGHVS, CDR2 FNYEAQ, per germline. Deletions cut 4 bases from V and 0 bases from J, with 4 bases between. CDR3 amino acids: CASSSFSGNTIYF. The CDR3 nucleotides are TGTGCCAGCAGCTCATTCTCTGGAAACACCATATATTTT.

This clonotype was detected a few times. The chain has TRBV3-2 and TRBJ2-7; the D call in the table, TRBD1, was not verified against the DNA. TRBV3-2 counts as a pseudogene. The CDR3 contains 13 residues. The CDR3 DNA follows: TGTGCCAGCAGCCCGGGACAGGACTACGAGCAGTACTTC. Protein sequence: CASSPGQDYEQYF.

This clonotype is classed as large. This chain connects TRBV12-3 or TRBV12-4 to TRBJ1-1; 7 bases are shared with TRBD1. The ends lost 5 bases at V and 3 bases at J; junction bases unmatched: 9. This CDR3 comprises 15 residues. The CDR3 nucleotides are TGTGCCAGCAGTCCCCGACAGGGACGGCACACTGAAGCTTTCTTT. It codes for CASSPRQGRHTEAFF.

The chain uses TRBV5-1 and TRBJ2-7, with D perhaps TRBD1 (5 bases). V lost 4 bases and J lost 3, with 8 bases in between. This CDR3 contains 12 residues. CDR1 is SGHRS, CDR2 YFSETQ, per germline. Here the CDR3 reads CASSIQGYEQYF. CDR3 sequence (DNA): TGCGCCAGCAGCATCCAGGGCTACGAGCAGTACTTC.

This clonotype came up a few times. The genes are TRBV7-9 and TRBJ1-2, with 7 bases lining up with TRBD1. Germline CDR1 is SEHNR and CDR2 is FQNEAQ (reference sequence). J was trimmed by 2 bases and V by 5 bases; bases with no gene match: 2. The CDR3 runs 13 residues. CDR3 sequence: CASSPTGNYGYTF. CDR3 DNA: TGTGCCAGCAGCCCGACAGGGAACTATGGCTACACCTTC.

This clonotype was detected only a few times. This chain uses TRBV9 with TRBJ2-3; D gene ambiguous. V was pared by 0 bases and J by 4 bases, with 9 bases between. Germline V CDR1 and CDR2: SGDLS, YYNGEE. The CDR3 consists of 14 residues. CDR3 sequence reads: CASSVVWAPDTQYF. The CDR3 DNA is TGTGCCAGCAGCGTAGTGTGGGCCCCAGATACGCAGTATTTT.

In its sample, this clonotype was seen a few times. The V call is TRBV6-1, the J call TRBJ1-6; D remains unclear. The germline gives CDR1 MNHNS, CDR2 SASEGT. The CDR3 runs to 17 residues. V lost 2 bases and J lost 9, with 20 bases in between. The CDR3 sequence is CASSEQRPDSTFSPLHF. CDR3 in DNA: TGTGCCAGCAGTGAACAGAGACCAGACTCCACCTTTTCACCCCTCCACTTT.

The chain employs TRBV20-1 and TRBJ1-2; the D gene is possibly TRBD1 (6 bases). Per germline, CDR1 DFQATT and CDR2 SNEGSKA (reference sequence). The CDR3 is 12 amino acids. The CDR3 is CIIPGQNYGYTF. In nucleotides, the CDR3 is TGCATTATACCTGGACAGAACTATGGCTACACCTTC.

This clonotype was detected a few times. The CDR3 bases are TGCAGTGCCAGGGTCAACGAGAACACCGGGGAGCTGTTTTTT. Its protein is CSARVNENTGELFF. V and J are TRBV20-1 and TRBJ2-2; TRBD1 might be the D (5 bases). The CDR3 consists of 14 residues. The germline CDR1 and CDR2 sequences are DFQATT and SNEGSKA (reference sequence). V was cut by 6 bases and J by 1 base, with 12 bases left in between.

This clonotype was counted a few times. Here the CDR3 DNA reads TGTGCCAGCAGCTCCGCCGCGGCTAGCGGGGGCGGGAATGAGCAGTTCTTC. Translation: CASSSAAASGGGNEQFF. This chain joins TRBV7-8 and TRBJ2-1; 10 bases align to TRBD2. The CDR3 runs 17 residues. V lost 4 bases and J lost 7; bases outside the gene matches: 13. CDR1 SGHVS and CDR2 FQNEAQ come from the germline V gene.

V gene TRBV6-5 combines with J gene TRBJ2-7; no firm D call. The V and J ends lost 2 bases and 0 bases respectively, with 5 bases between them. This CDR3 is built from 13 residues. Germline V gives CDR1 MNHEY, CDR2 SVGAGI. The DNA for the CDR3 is TGTGCCAGCAGTTACAGGCCCTCCTACGAGCAGTACTTC. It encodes CASSYRPSYEQYF.

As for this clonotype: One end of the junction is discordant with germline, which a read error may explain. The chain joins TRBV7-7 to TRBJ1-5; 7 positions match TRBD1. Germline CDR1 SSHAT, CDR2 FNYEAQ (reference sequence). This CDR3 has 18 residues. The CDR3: CASSLPARRGSSNQPQHF. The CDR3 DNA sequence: TGTGCTAGCAGCTTACCGGCTCGCAGGGGGAGTAGCAATCAGCCCCAGCATTTT.

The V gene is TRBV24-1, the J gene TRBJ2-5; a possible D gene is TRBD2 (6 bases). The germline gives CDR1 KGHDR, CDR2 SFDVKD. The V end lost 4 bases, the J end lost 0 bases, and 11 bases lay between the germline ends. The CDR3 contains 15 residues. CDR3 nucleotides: TGTGCCACCAGTGACCCCCGGGGGAACCAAGAGACCCAGTACTTC. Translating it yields CATSDPRGNQETQYF.

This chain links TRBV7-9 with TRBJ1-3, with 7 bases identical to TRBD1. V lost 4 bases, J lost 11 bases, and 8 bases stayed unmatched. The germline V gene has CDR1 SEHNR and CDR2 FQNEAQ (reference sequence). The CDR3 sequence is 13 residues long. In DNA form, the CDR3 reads TGTGCCAGCAGCTCACAGGGGTTAGACGCCATATATTTT. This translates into CASSSQGLDAIYF.

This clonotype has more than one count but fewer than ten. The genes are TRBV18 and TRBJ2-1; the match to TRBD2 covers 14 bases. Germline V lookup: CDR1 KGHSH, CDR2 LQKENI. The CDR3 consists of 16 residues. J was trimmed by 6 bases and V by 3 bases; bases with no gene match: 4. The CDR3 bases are TGTGCCAGCTCACCCGGACTAGCGGGGGGTACCAATGAGCAGTTCTTC. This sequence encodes CASSPGLAGGTNEQFF. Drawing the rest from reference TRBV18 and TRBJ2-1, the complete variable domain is NAGVMQNPRHLVRRRGQEARLRCSPMKGHSHVYWYRQLPEEGLKFMVYLQKENIIDESGMPKERFSAEFPKEGPSILRIQQVVRGDSAAYFCASSPGLAGGTNEQFFGPGTRLTVL.